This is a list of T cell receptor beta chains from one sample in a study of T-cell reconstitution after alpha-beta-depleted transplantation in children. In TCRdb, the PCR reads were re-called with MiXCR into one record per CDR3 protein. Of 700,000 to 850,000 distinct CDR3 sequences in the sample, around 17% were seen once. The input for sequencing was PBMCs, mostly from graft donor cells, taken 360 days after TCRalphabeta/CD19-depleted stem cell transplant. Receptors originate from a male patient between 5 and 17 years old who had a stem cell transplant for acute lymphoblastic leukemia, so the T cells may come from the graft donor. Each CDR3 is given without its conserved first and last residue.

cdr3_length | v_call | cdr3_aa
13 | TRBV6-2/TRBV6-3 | ASSYSKPNTGELF
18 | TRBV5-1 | ASSLAWQGADRSSYNEQF
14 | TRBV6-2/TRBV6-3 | ASSPIRGGSYNEQF
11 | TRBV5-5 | ASSFVSLGEQF
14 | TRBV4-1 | ASSQASIPQNYEQY
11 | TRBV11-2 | ASSPRQGSEQY
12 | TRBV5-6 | ASSLEWGYNEQF
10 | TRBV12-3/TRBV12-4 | ASTYWVDTQY
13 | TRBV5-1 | ASSLLGQGGDTQY
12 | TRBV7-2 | ASSPGLAGGTQY
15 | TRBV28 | ASSLGLAALDGETQY
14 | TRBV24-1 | ATSDPQGTGANVLT
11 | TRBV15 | ATSRGTVYGYT
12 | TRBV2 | ASIPGQPVNIQY
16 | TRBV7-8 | ASSLNRGSLSSTYEQY